The 15 T cell receptor beta chains listed next were all sequenced from one sample in a study of control samples from healthy donors and cancer patients (dated by TCRdb to 2019 to 2021). The library relied on the immunoSEQ multiplex PCR assay. The clones in this table, taken by TCRdb from immuneACCESS, are in-frame only. Not every clone is retained; where verified, under half of the shortfall comes from an unresolved V gene, and the cause of the rest is unknown. Recorded for this sample are over 100,000 clones; around 92% of them occurred a single time. The ten biggest clones cover 2.1% of the sample. Sequences were obtained from blood. All receptors come from a woman aged 50 to 60 in good health.

The V gene is TRBV27, the J gene TRBJ1-2; 9 bases are shared with TRBD1. The CDR3 totals 15 residues. The trim removed 7 bases at V and 6 bases at J, leaving 12 bases unmatched. Germline-derived CDR1 and CDR2 are MNHEY and SMNVEV (reference sequence). The DNA of the CDR3 is TGTGCCAGCACCTCCGGGGACAGGGTTGGGAATGGCTACACCTTC. The encoded protein is CASTSGDRVGNGYTF.

This clone was counted between two and nine times. The chain uses TRBV6-2 or TRBV6-3 and TRBJ2-7, with 7 nucleotides matching TRBD2. The CDR3 has 16 residues. V dropped 5 bases and J dropped 2; count of bases not matched to a gene: 12. Germline lookup yields CDR1 MNHEY and CDR2 SVGEGT. CDR3 nucleotide sequence: TGTGCCAGCAGTCCCCGAGGGGCGGGAGTGCCCTACGAGCAGTACTTC. This gives the protein CASSPRGAGVPYEQYF.

The gene calls are TRBV19 and TRBJ2-1; 7 positions match TRBD1. V lost 5 bases, J lost 0 bases, and 4 bases stayed unmatched. This CDR3 has 15 amino acids. The germline CDR1 and CDR2 sequences are LNHDA and SQIVND (reference sequence). CDR3 sequence: CASSPGQNSYNEQFF. In DNA form, the CDR3 reads TGTGCCAGTAGTCCGGGACAGAACTCCTACAATGAGCAGTTCTTC. Looking up the rest from reference TRBV19 and TRBJ2-1 gives the full variable domain: DGGITQSPKYLFRKEGQNVTLSCEQNLNHDAMYWYRQDPGQGLRLIYYSQIVNDFQKGDIAEGYSVSREKKESFPLTVTSAQKNPTAFYLCASSPGQNSYNEQFFGPGTRLTVL.

The genes are TRBV30 and TRBJ2-1, with 8 nucleotides matching TRBD1. Germline assignment: CDR1 GTSNPN and CDR2 SVGIG (reference sequence). The CDR3 runs to 15 residues. V trimming: 0 bases; J trimming: 7 bases; junction bases outside the gene matches: 8. Here the CDR3 DNA reads TGTGCCTGGAGTGTAGGGCAGGGGGCGGGGAATGAGCAGTTCTTC. Protein: CAWSVGQGAGNEQFF.

The rearrangement links TRBV19 to TRBJ2-1; 8 bases align to TRBD1. CDR3 length: 16 amino acids. J lost 4 bases, V lost 0 bases, and 5 bases had no gene match. Per germline, CDR1 LNHDA and CDR2 SQIVND (reference sequence). DNA of the CDR3: TGTGCCAGTAGTATAGACCGACAGGGGTGGTACAATGAGCAGTTCTTC. The encoded protein is CASSIDRQGWYNEQFF. Supplemented by reference TRBV19 and TRBJ2-1, the full variable domain reads DGGITQSPKYLFRKEGQNVTLSCEQNLNHDAMYWYRQDPGQGLRLIYYSQIVNDFQKGDIAEGYSVSREKKESFPLTVTSAQKNPTAFYLCASSIDRQGWYNEQFFGPGTRLTVL.

V gene TRBV7-2 combines with J gene TRBJ2-3; D unresolved. CDR1 SGHTA and CDR2 FQGNSA come from the germline V gene. V lost 5 bases and J lost 0, with 6 bases in between. The CDR3 contains 13 residues. The CDR3 loop is CASSHTSTDTQYF. DNA of the CDR3: TGTGCCAGCAGCCATACTAGCACAGATACGCAGTATTTT.

The genes are TRBV29-1 and TRBJ2-7; 7 bases align to TRBD1. Germline V lookup: CDR1 SQVTM, CDR2 ANQGSEA. The CDR3 is 12 residues long. The V gene end was trimmed by 6 bases and the J gene end by 5 bases; junction bases not matched to a gene: 7. CDR3 nucleotide sequence: TGCAGCGTACGACAGGGTACCCACGAGCAGTACTTC. Translating gives CSVRQGTHEQYF.

V and J are TRBV2 and TRBJ1-6, with D perhaps matching TRBD1 (5 bases). The CDR3 has 15 residues. The germline V and J ends were trimmed by 2 bases and 9 bases, with 14 bases remaining between them. The germline gives CDR1 SNHLY, CDR2 FYNNEI. The CDR3 protein is CASSENSGAISPLHF. CDR3 sequence (DNA): TGTGCCAGCAGTGAAAATTCCGGGGCGATTTCACCCCTCCACTTT.

This rearrangement joins TRBV7-9 to TRBJ2-5; D may correspond to TRBD1 or TRBD2 (5 bases each). V lost 6 bases, J lost 5 bases, and 16 bases lay in between. The CDR3 loop spans 14 amino acids. Germline V gene lookup returns CDR1 SEHNR and CDR2 FQNEAQ (reference sequence). The CDR3 bases are TGTGCCAGCAGTACCGGGACCCCGAGGGAGACCCAGTACTTC. Translation: CASSTGTPRETQYF.

CDR3 nucleotides: TGTGCCAGCAGCTTATATGTGATGAACACTGAAGCTTTCTTT. Protein: CASSLYVMNTEAFF. J is TRBJ1-1 and V is TRBV11-2; no clear D gene. Germline lookup yields CDR1 SGHAT and CDR2 FQNNGV. The CDR3 length is 14 residues. V was clipped by 2 bases and J by 0 bases, with 7 bases between them.

A few counts support this clone. This chain uses TRBV19 with TRBJ1-2, with unresolved D. The CDR3 covers 15 residues. Germline-derived CDR1 and CDR2 are LNHDA and SQIVND (reference sequence). V gave up 3 bases and J gave up 0 bases, with 11 bases separating them. CDR3 sequence: CASSISAGTNYGYTF. For the CDR3, the DNA is TGTGCCAGTAGTATTTCGGCCGGAACTAACTATGGCTACACCTTC.

CDR3 nucleotide sequence: TGCGCCAGCAGCCCAAACAGGGCCCCAGATACGCAGTATTTT. Residues: CASSPNRAPDTQYF. The rearrangement links TRBV5-1 to TRBJ2-3; maybe TRBD1 (6 bases). Trimming cost V 4 bases and J 4 bases, with 13 bases left between them. The germline V gene encodes CDR1 SGHRS and CDR2 YFSETQ. The CDR3 sequence is 14 residues long.

This clone has only a few counts. The rearrangement joins TRBV18 to TRBJ1-5; 9 bases fit TRBD1. Germline CDR1 KGHSH, CDR2 LQKENI. V was clipped by 2 bases and J by 7 bases; unmatched bases: 6. The CDR3 spans 15 residues. In DNA form, the CDR3 reads TGTGCCAGCTCACCATTGGGACAGGGAAAGCAGCCCCAGCATTTT. Translation gives CASSPLGQGKQPQHF.

J is TRBJ2-7 and V is TRBV28; 8 bases line up with TRBD1. The V segment lost 6 bases and the J segment 4 bases; nucleotides outside the gene matches: 11. The CDR3 covers 15 residues. Germline lookup yields CDR1 MDHEN and CDR2 SYDVKM. The CDR3 loop is CASSALGTGIYEQYF. Here the CDR3 DNA reads TGTGCCAGCAGCGCCTTGGGGACAGGCATTTACGAGCAGTACTTC.

V gene TRBV7-8 combines with J gene TRBJ1-1; D might be TRBD1 (6 bases). CDR3 length: 13 residues. V was trimmed by 4 bases and J by 6 bases, leaving 12 bases between them. CDR1 is SGHVS and CDR2 is FQNEAQ in the germline V gene. CDR3 region: CASSYYDRSEAFF. Written as DNA, the CDR3 is TGTGCCAGCAGCTATTACGACAGGTCTGAAGCTTTCTTT.